Reported below is one T cell receptor (beta chain). The CDR3 is 14 residues long. From germline, CDR1 is PRHDT and CDR2 FYEKMQ (reference sequence). V dropped 5 bases and J dropped 6; count of bases not matched to a gene: 6. The sample is drawn from a study of blood T cell repertoires in COVID-19. In the study overall: Italy, Spain and the United States were the sources of the convalescent and acute COVID-19 samples.

Profiling relied on immunoSEQ multiplex PCR, and the TCRdb table lists in-frame clones only, not all of them. The data hold just under 100,000 clones, with around 83% observed a single time. The rearrangement uses TRBV13 and TRBJ2-7; 11 bases are shared with TRBD2. The receptor was isolated from a woman in her fifties or sixties in a cohort sampled during active or convalescent COVID-19. Specimen: peripheral blood. CDR3 bases: TGTGCCAGCAGCCAACTAGCGGGAGATGGCGAGCAGTACTTC. Translating gives CASSQLAGDGEQYF.